The clone carrying this T cell receptor beta chain was picked up many times. Its antigen is unknown. The entry originates in a study of T cells in Graves' hyperthyroidism and ophthalmopathy. The study, taken as a whole, reports: Model predictions of ophthalmopathy came a median around 6.5 months before onset.

Researchers amplified the TCR beta CDR3 regions from RNA transcripts. HTBI primers drove first-round RT-PCR of the TCR CDR3. TCRdb used MiXCR to reprocess the multiplex PCR reads, holding one entry per CDR3 protein. The repertoire holds more than 350,000 distinct CDR3 sequences, with roughly 15% as singletons. Trimming cost V 3 bases and J 1 base; bases outside gene matches: 2. In germline, CDR1 is SNHLY, CDR2 FYNNEI. The CDR3 length is 15 residues. This clonotype originated in a woman in her sixties with Graves' ophthalmopathy. The sequenced sample was blood. This rearrangement joins TRBV2 to TRBJ2-7; 11 bases are a match to TRBD1. The CDR3 reads CASSEDRGLSYEQYF. CDR3 nucleotide sequence: TGTGCCAGCAGTGAGGACAGGGGGCTATCCTACGAGCAGTACTTC.